The 32 T cell receptor beta chains listed next were all sequenced from one sample in a study of CD8 T cells in Susac syndrome. The RNA input was about 0.45 to 1 ug, and it was reverse transcribed with random hexamers. MiXCR was run by TCRdb on the immunoSEQ multiplex PCR reads, yielding one entry per CDR3 protein. The sample includes 120,000 to 150,000 distinct CDR3 sequences, around 96% of them seen just once. Input material: CD4+ T cells from PBMCs. The source of these receptors is a human donor with multiple sclerosis.

The chain is built from TRBV20-1 and TRBJ1-2; D may be TRBD1 (5 bases). Trimming removed 5 bases from V and 8 bases from J, with 21 bases in between. The CDR3 spans 14 residues. Germline CDR1 and CDR2: DFQATT and SNEGSKA (reference sequence). The CDR3 is CSAEDRDGRVGYTF. CDR3 nucleotide sequence: TGCAGTGCTGAAGACCGGGACGGGAGAGTCGGCTACACCTTC.

V gene TRBV5-1 combines with J gene TRBJ2-7; D is unresolved. CDR1 and CDR2 (germline): SGHRS, YFSETQ. Trimming shortened V by 0 bases and J by 1 base, and 14 bases separated the two germline ends. The length of the CDR3 is 16 residues. The CDR3 is CASSLGPGTESYEQYF. Here the CDR3 DNA reads TGCGCCAGCAGCTTGGGCCCCGGTACAGAATCCTACGAGCAGTACTTC.

This chain links TRBV19 with TRBJ2-1, with TRBD2 matching over 8 bases. There are 16 residues in the CDR3. Germline V gene data show CDR1 as LNHDA and CDR2 as SQIVND (reference sequence). After removal of 4 bases from V and 5 bases from J, the junction contained 10 bases not matched to a gene. In DNA, the CDR3 is TGTGCCAGTAGTAAACAGCTAGCGGGTGTCGACAATGAGCAGTTCTTC. It yields the protein CASSKQLAGVDNEQFF.

The chain uses TRBV3-1 and TRBJ1-2; a weak D match, TRBD1 (6 bases). The V end was cut by 0 bases, the J end by 8 bases, with 16 bases between. The CDR3 length is 15 residues. Germline CDR1 is LGHDT and CDR2 is YNNKEL (reference sequence). The CDR3 is CASSQDLQGRGGYTF. CDR3 bases: TGTGCCAGCAGCCAAGACCTCCAGGGGCGAGGAGGCTACACCTTC.

The V call is TRBV9, the J call TRBJ1-4; 11 nucleotides align to TRBD1. Germline V gives CDR1 SGDLS, CDR2 YYNGEE. V lost 4 bases to trimming and J lost 7 bases; unmatched junction nucleotides: 9. This CDR3 is 16 amino acids long. CDR3 coding DNA: TGTGCCAGCAGCTCCCATATCGGGACAGGGGGTGAAAAACTGTTTTTT. Protein: CASSSHIGTGGEKLFF.

The chain links TRBV13 to TRBJ2-7; D not resolved. Germline V gives CDR1 PRHDT, CDR2 FYEKMQ (reference sequence). The germline V and J ends were trimmed by 3 bases and 7 bases, with 10 bases remaining between them. The CDR3 covers 12 residues. The CDR3 here is CASSFRRWEQYF. Written as DNA, the CDR3 is TGTGCCAGCAGCTTTCGCCGGTGGGAGCAGTACTTC.

V is TRBV5-1 and J is TRBJ2-1; 16 nucleotides agree with TRBD2. Germline V gene data show CDR1 as SGHRS and CDR2 as YFSETQ. There are 15 residues in the CDR3. The V segment lost 4 bases and the J segment 9 bases; nucleotides outside the gene matches: 4. CDR3 DNA sequence: TGCGCCAGCAGCGTGGGGACTAGCGGGAGGGGTGAGCAGTTCTTC. As protein: CASSVGTSGRGEQFF.

The genes are TRBV7-3 and TRBJ2-1; D is unclear. Germline V gene sequence: CDR1 SGHTA, CDR2 FQGTGA. The ends were cut back, 3 bases at V and 0 bases at J, with 12 bases in the middle. This CDR3 region has 16 residues. The chain's CDR3 is CASSFAWMGSYNEQFF. CDR3 sequence (DNA): TGTGCCAGCAGCTTCGCATGGATGGGCTCCTACAATGAGCAGTTCTTC. The full variable domain, its missing parts supplied by reference TRBV7-3 and TRBJ2-1, is GAGVSQTPSNKVTEKGKYVELRCDPISGHTALYWYRQSLGQGPEFLIYFQGTGAADDSGLPNDRFFAVRPEGSVSTLKIQRTERGDSAVYLCASSFAWMGSYNEQFFGPGTRLTVL.

J is TRBJ1-1 and V is TRBV2; D may be TRBD1 (5 bases). Germline V lookup: CDR1 SNHLY, CDR2 FYNNEI. The CDR3 has 14 residues. V lost 7 bases, J lost 1 base, and 13 bases lay in between. The CDR3 DNA sequence: TGTGCCAGCACCCGACAAGGGACGAACACTGAAGCTTTCTTT. It codes for CASTRQGTNTEAFF. Complete variable domain (other parts from reference TRBV2 and TRBJ1-1): EPEVTQTPSHQVTQMGQEVILRCVPISNHLYFYWYRQILGQKVEFLVSFYNNEISEKSEIFDDQFSVERPDGSNFTLKIRSTKLEDSAMYFCASTRQGTNTEAFFGQGTRLTVV.

This clonotype has just one count. The chain links TRBV5-1 to TRBJ2-1; weak D call: TRBD2 (6 bases). This CDR3 region has 15 residues. V was clipped by 4 bases and J by 6 bases, with 17 bases between them. CDR1 and CDR2 from the germline V gene are SGHRS and YFSETQ. The CDR3 spells CASSPRGLSSNEQFF. For the CDR3, the DNA is TGCGCCAGCAGCCCGAGGGGACTTAGTAGCAATGAGCAGTTCTTC.

This chain joins TRBV20-1 and TRBJ2-5; TRBD2 is a possible D gene (6 bases). The CDR3 covers 12 residues. Trimming left V 1 base short and J 4 bases short, with 7 bases between. The V gene's germline CDR1 is DFQATT and CDR2 SNEGSKA (reference sequence). The CDR3 nucleotides read TGCAGTGCTAGAGTGGGGGGAGAGACCCAGTACTTC. Translating gives CSARVGGETQYF.

The rearrangement uses TRBV7-9 and TRBJ2-4, with a tentative D call TRBD1 (6 bases). This CDR3 is built from 15 residues. V was trimmed by 5 bases and J by 3 bases, leaving 14 bases between them. From germline, CDR1 is SEHNR and CDR2 FQNEAQ (reference sequence). For the CDR3, the DNA is TGTGCCAGCAGCGAAACAGGGCTAGGCAAAAACATTCAGTACTTC. Amino acids: CASSETGLGKNIQYF.

The chain couples TRBV27 to TRBJ1-2; D not certain. The CDR3 is made up of 13 amino acids. V lost 4 bases and J lost 4, with 10 bases in between. Germline V lookup: CDR1 MNHEY, CDR2 SMNVEV (reference sequence). The CDR3 protein is CASSSPASYGYTF. The CDR3 DNA sequence: TGTGCCAGCAGTTCCCCGGCCTCCTATGGCTACACCTTC.

Remarks on this clonotype: A read error may account for a junction end that differs from germline. J is TRBJ1-1 and V is TRBV3-1; TRBD1 aligns across 7 bases. CDR1 is LGHDT, CDR2 YNNKEL, per germline (reference sequence). This CDR3 region has 16 residues. The CDR3 is CASSVSTGQANTEVFF. CDR3 nucleotides: TGTGCCAGCAGCGTCTCTACTGGACAGGCCAACACTGAAGTTTTCTTT.

This clonotype was seen once. The CDR3 region is CASSSRGGRQETQYF. CDR3 coding DNA: TGTGCCAGCAGCAGCCGGGGGGGCCGCCAAGAGACCCAGTACTTC. The V call is TRBV9, the J call TRBJ2-5; 8 nucleotides line up with TRBD2. Germline CDR1 SGDLS, CDR2 YYNGEE. V shed 4 bases, J shed 1 base, and the junction held 6 bases outside the gene matches. The CDR3 length is 15 residues.

This rearrangement joins TRBV7-9 to TRBJ2-1; perhaps TRBD2 as D (6 bases). This CDR3 spans 13 amino acids. V lost 8 bases, J lost 0 bases, and 8 bases lay in between. Germline V gene sequence: CDR1 SEHNR, CDR2 FQNEAQ (reference sequence). For the CDR3, the DNA is TGTGCCAGCCGGGGGAGCTCCTACAATGAGCAGTTCTTC. Its translation: CASRGSSYNEQFF. The full variable domain, rest sourced from reference TRBV7-9 and TRBJ2-1, is DTGVSQNPRHKITKRGQNVTFRCDPISEHNRLYWYRQTLGQGPEFLTYFQNEAQLEKSRLLSDRFSAERPKGSFSTLEIQRTEQGDSAMYLCASRGSSYNEQFFGPGTRLTVL.

The gene calls are TRBV20-1 and TRBJ2-1, with 11 bases that match TRBD2. V dropped 6 bases and J dropped 9; count of bases not matched to a gene: 13. This CDR3 region has 15 residues. CDR1 is DFQATT and CDR2 is SNEGSKA in the germline V gene (reference sequence). CDR3 DNA sequence: TGCAGTGCCAAGAACCGGACTAGCGGGTCCAGTGAGCAGTTCTTC. Translating gives CSAKNRTSGSSEQFF.

The chain employs TRBV15 and TRBJ1-2; D gene uncertain. Germline loops: CDR1 LNHNV, CDR2 YYDKDF (reference sequence). V was clipped by 1 base and J by 4 bases, with 7 bases between them. The CDR3 is made up of 13 amino acids. CDR3 sequence: CATSRVRSYGYTF. DNA for the CDR3: TGTGCCACCAGCAGAGTCAGGAGCTATGGCTACACCTTC.

This CDR3 is CSARASGRAGFSYEQYF. CDR3 in DNA: TGCAGTGCTAGGGCTAGCGGGAGGGCCGGATTCTCCTACGAGCAGTACTTC. The chain is built from TRBV20-1 and TRBJ2-7, with 12 positions matching TRBD2. Germline lookup yields CDR1 DFQATT and CDR2 SNEGSKA (reference sequence). The length of the CDR3 is 17 residues. The ends lost 3 bases at V and 0 bases at J; junction bases unmatched: 9.

The rearrangement uses TRBV20-1 and TRBJ1-3; TRBD1 agrees at 8 bases. The CDR3 sequence is 17 residues long. V shed 1 base and J 15 bases; nucleotides not matched to a gene: 23. CDR1 is DFQATT, CDR2 SNEGSKA, per germline (reference sequence). The CDR3 DNA follows: TGCAGTGCTAGAGGACAGGGGAAGAAGGTTGGACCGCTGGACCAATATTTT. Translated: CSARGQGKKVGPLDQYF.

The chain joins TRBV9 to TRBJ2-5, with 8 bases lining up with TRBD2. In germline, CDR1 is SGDLS, CDR2 YYNGEE. The trim removed 0 bases at V and 2 bases at J, leaving 6 bases unmatched. This CDR3 region has 16 residues. CDR3 sequence (DNA): TGTGCCAGCAGCGTAGCCGGGACTAGGGGACAAGAGACCCAGTACTTC. Translating it yields CASSVAGTRGQETQYF.

The chain recombines TRBV7-2 with TRBJ1-2, with unresolved D. V lost 0 bases and J lost 2, with 13 bases in between. The CDR3 covers 16 residues. Germline lookup yields CDR1 SGHTA and CDR2 FQGNSA. CDR3 residues: CASSLALGSGNYGYTF. DNA of the CDR3: TGTGCCAGCAGCTTAGCATTGGGCAGCGGGAACTATGGCTACACCTTC.

The V call is TRBV9, the J call TRBJ2-4; D is unclear. V dropped 0 bases and J dropped 8 bases, with 9 bases sitting between them. CDR1 and CDR2 from the germline V gene are SGDLS and YYNGEE. This CDR3 spans 13 amino acids. CDR3 nucleotide sequence: TGTGCCAGCAGCGTAGGTTTGGGATACATTCAGTACTTC. It codes for CASSVGLGYIQYF.

The CDR3 spells CASSPERTVFSGYTF. CDR3 DNA: TGTGCCAGCAGTCCCGAGAGGACGGTTTTTTCGGGCTACACCTTC. V and J are TRBV12-3 or TRBV12-4 and TRBJ1-2; D gene uncertain. With 5 bases removed from V and 8 bases from J, the gap between germline ends came to 21 bases. This CDR3 comprises 15 residues.

This chain joins TRBV2 and TRBJ2-7; D may match TRBD1 or TRBD2 (5 bases each). The V and J ends lost 3 bases and 2 bases respectively, with 11 bases between them. The germline gives CDR1 SNHLY, CDR2 FYNNEI. This CDR3 contains 14 residues. The CDR3 loop is CASSDWDPAYEQYF. The CDR3 nucleotides are TGTGCCAGCAGTGATTGGGACCCCGCCTACGAGCAGTACTTC.

The rearrangement links TRBV15 to TRBJ1-5; D possibly corresponds to TRBD1 (6 bases). The CDR3 sequence is 15 residues long. V lost 0 bases and J lost 7, with 13 bases in between. The germline gives CDR1 LNHNV, CDR2 YYDKDF (reference sequence). DNA for the CDR3: TGTGCCACCAGCAGAGATTTGGGGGGCTTACAGCCCCAGCATTTT. The encoded protein is CATSRDLGGLQPQHF.

The V call is TRBV4-3, the J call TRBJ1-5; perhaps TRBD1 as D (5 bases). Trimming stripped 4 bases from V and 4 bases from J, with 11 bases between. Germline values: CDR1 LGHNA, CDR2 YSLEER. CDR3 length: 14 amino acids. In DNA, the CDR3 is TGCGCCAGCAGCCGATCCGGGACGAATCAGCCCCAGCATTTT. Translating gives CASSRSGTNQPQHF.

The chain has TRBV24-1 and TRBJ2-5; D tentatively reads TRBD1 or TRBD2 (5 bases each). V was shortened by 9 bases and J by 0 bases, with 10 bases between the two germline ends. This CDR3 spans 13 amino acids. From germline, CDR1 is KGHDR and CDR2 SFDVKD. In nucleotides, the CDR3 is TGTGCCACCGGGACGCCAGACCAAGAGACCCAGTACTTC. This sequence encodes CATGTPDQETQYF.

The chain carries TRBV4-1 and TRBJ2-2; 10 bases fit TRBD2. V gave up 1 base and J gave up 0 bases; unmatched junction bases: 8. Germline V CDR1 and CDR2: MGHRA, YSYEKL. This CDR3 comprises 19 residues. CDR3 DNA: TGCGCCAGCAGCCAAGTGGGGACTAGCGCGGACGCGAACACCGGGGAGCTGTTTTTT. This gives the protein CASSQVGTSADANTGELFF.

The chain has TRBV29-1 and TRBJ1-1; D might be TRBD1 (5 bases). The CDR3 extends over 14 amino acids. V lost 4 bases, J lost 1 base, and 13 bases lay in between. The V gene's germline CDR1 is SQVTM and CDR2 ANQGSEA. The CDR3 region has the DNA TGCAGCGTTGGCGACAGTCTGACGAACACTGAAGCTTTCTTT. This translates into CSVGDSLTNTEAFF. The entire variable domain, with the rest obtained from reference TRBV29-1 and TRBJ1-1, is as follows: SAVISQKPSRDICQRGTSLTIQCQVDSQVTMMFWYRQQPGQSLTLIATANQGSEATYESGFVIDKFPISRPNLTFSTLTVSNMSPEDSSIYLCSVGDSLTNTEAFFGQGTRLTVV.

CDR3 in DNA: TGTGCCAGCAGCCAACAGGGGGCGACCGGGGAGCTGTTTTTT. Its protein product is CASSQQGATGELFF. The chain is built from TRBV28 and TRBJ2-2, with 9 bases matching TRBD1. The CDR3 consists of 14 residues. V lost 6 bases, J lost 5 bases, and 4 bases stayed unmatched. Germline V CDR1 and CDR2: MDHEN, SYDVKM.

The chain couples TRBV9 to TRBJ2-5; D assignment may be TRBD1 or TRBD2 (5 bases each). Trimming took 3 bases from V and 4 from J, leaving 19 bases between them. The CDR3 consists of 16 residues. Germline lookup yields CDR1 SGDLS and CDR2 YYNGEE. CDR3 DNA: TGTGCCAGCAGCGAGGGGCGACTGGAGGTGGGAGAGACCCAGTACTTC. It yields the protein CASSEGRLEVGETQYF.